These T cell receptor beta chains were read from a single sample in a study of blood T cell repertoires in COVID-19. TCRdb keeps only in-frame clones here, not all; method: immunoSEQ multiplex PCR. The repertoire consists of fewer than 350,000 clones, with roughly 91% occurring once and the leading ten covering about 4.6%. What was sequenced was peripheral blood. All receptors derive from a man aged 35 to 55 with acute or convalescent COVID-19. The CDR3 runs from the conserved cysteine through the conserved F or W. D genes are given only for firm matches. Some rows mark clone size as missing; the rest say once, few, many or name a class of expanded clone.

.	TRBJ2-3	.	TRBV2	TGTGCCAGCAGTGAAGCTCCCGGGTCTCGGGATTTT	CASSEAPGSRDF
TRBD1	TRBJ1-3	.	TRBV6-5	TGTGCCAGCAGTTACTTCACCAGACAGGGCAACACCATATATTTT	CASSYFTRQGNTIYF
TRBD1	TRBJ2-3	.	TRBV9	TGTGCCAGCAGCGTAGCCCCCCAGGGGGCCGCAGATACGCAGTATTTT	CASSVAPQGAADTQYF
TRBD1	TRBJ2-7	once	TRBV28	TGTGCCAGCAGTTTAGGTGGGACAGCCTCCTACGAGCAGTACTTC	CASSLGGTASYEQYF
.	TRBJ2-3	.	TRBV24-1	TGTGCCACCAGTGATTCAGGGGTTTGGAGGACAGATACGCAGTATTTT	CATSDSGVWRTDTQYF
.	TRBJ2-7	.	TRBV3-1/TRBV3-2	TGTGCCAGCAGCCGGACTGGGGAGCAGTACTTC	CASSRTGEQYF
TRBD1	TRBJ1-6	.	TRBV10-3	TGTGCCATCAGTGTCGAACAGGGGGCGCGGAATTCACCCCTCCACTTT	CAISVEQGARNSPLHF
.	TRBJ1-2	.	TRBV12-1	TGTGCCAGCAGCTTTTGCCAGGGGTTTGGCTACACCTTC	CASSFCQGFGYTF
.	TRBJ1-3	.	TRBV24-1	TGTGCCACCAGTGATTCCTACTACGAAGTTAACACCATATATTTT	CATSDSYYEVNTIYF
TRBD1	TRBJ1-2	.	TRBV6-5	TGTGCCAGCAACCTTAGGGACAGGGGACAGAATGGCTACACCTTC	CASNLRDRGQNGYTF
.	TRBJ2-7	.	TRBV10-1	TGCGCCAGCAGTGAGTCGGTCGGTTTGAGCGTTTACGAGCAGTACTTC	CASSESVGLSVYEQYF
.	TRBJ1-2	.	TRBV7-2	TGTGCCAGCAGCCCGACAGCCCCTAACTATGGCTACACCTTC	CASSPTAPNYGYTF
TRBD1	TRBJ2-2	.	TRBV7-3	TGTGCCAGCAGCCCGGACAGGGGGAACGGGGAGCTGTTTTTT	CASSPDRGNGELFF
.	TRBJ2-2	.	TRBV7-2	TGTGCCAGCAGCCAGGCTCATACAGGATGGGCCACCGGGGAGCTGTTTTTT	CASSQAHTGWATGELFF
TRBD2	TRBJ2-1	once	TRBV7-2	TGTGCCAGCAGCTTAAGGACTAGCGGAGGGGAGCAGTTCTTC	CASSLRTSGGEQFF
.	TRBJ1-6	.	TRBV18	TGTGCCAGCTCTCCCGGGGGCTCCTATAATTCACCCCTCCACTTT	CASSPGGSYNSPLHF
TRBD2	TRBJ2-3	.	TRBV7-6	TGTGCCAGCAGCCTGAGACTCCCGGGACTAGTGGGAGATACGCAGTATTTT	CASSLRLPGLVGDTQYF
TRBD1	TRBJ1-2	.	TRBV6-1	TGTGCCAGCAGTGAAATTGCAGGGGGCCTCTATGGCTACACCTTC	CASSEIAGGLYGYTF
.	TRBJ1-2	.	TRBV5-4	TGTGCCAGCAGCTCCGGGCTCACGGGAAGTCGGGACTATGGCTACACCTTC	CASSSGLTGSRDYGYTF
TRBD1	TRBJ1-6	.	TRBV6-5	TGTGCCAGCAGTCTCCTGGGACAGTCCAATTCACCCCTCCACTTT	CASSLLGQSNSPLHF
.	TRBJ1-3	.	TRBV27	TGTGCCAGCAGTTCTTTAGAGAGGTCTGGAAACACCATATATTTT	CASSSLERSGNTIYF
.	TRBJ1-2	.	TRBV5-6	TGTGCCAGCAGCCCCGGGAATAACTATGGCTACACCTTC	CASSPGNNYGYTF
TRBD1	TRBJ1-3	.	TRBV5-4	TGTGCCAGCAGCTGGGACAGGGGGCTAGGTAACACCATATATTTT	CASSWDRGLGNTIYF
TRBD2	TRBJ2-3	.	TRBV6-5	TGTGCCAGCAGTTGGCGACTAGCGGGAGATACGCAGTATTTT	CASSWRLAGDTQYF
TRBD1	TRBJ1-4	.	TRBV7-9	TGTGCCAGCAGCTCAGGGGGCGCGAATGAAAAACTGTTTTTT	CASSSGGANEKLFF
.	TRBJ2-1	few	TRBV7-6	TGTGCCAGCAGCTTACTAGTAACGGGGTCCTACAATGAGCAGTTCTTC	CASSLLVTGSYNEQFF
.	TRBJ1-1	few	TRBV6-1	TGTGCCAGCAGTGAGACTGGGTTCATGAACACTGAAGCTTTCTTT	CASSETGFMNTEAFF
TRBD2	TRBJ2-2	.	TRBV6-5	TGTGCCAGCAGTTGGGGGGGGGCGAACACCGGGGAGCTGTTTTTT	CASSWGGANTGELFF
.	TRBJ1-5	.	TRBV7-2	TGTGCCAGCAGCTTATCGTCGGTTAGCAATCAGCCCCAGCATTTT	CASSLSSVSNQPQHF
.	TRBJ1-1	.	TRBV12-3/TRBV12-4	TGTGCCAGCAAGAACAGGGCCCCTGAAGCTTTCTTT	CASKNRAPEAFF
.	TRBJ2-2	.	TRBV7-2	TGTGCCAGCAGCTTAGCTAGGGAGTCCGGGGAGCTGTTTTTT	CASSLARESGELFF
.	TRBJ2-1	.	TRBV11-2	TGTGCCAGCAGCTTCCTTGGGCAAGTATACAATGAGCAGTTCTTC	CASSFLGQVYNEQFF
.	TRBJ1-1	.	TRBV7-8	TGTGCCAGCAGCCCTGGGTTCGGGGCTTTCTTT	CASSPGFGAFF
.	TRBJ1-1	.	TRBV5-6	TGTGCCAGCAGCTTGGGCACATGGAACACTGAAGCTTTCTTT	CASSLGTWNTEAFF
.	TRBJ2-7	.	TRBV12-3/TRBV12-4	TGTGCCAGCAGTGACTCGGCAGCATACGAGCAGTACTTC	CASSDSAAYEQYF
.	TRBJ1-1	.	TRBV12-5	TGTGCTAGTGGTACCTCTAGGGGGAAGGAGACTGAAGCTTTCTTT	CASGTSRGKETEAFF
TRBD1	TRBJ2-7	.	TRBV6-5	TGTGCCAGCACCCCGGAGGGACAGGTGCCTATGGAGCAGTACTTC	CASTPEGQVPMEQYF
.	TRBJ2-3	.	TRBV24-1	TGTGCCACCAGTGATTTAAGGGGTCCCACAGATACGCAGTATTTT	CATSDLRGPTDTQYF
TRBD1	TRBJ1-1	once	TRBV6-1	TGTGCCAGCAGTGAAGACAGGGGGTACACTGAAGCTTTCTTT	CASSEDRGYTEAFF
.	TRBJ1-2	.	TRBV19	TGTGCCAGTACTCATACCTCCACAAAGGGGGGCTACACCTTC	CASTHTSTKGGYTF
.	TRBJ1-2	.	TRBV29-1	TGCAGCACCTGGGGCCAGATCTATGGCTACACCTTC	CSTWGQIYGYTF
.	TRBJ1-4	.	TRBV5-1	TGCGCCAGCAGACGCACCGGGACAACTAATGAAAAACTGTTTTTT	CASRRTGTTNEKLFF
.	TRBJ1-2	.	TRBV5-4	TGTGCCAGCAGCGGCAGGGCCAACAGGGGCTACACCTTC	CASSGRANRGYTF
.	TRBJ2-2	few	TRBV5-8	TGTGCCAGCAGCTTACAGGGTCGGGCCGGGGAGCTGTTTTTT	CASSLQGRAGELFF
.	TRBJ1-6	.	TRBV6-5	TGTGCCAGCAGTTTCGCGACAGGCGGAGGAGGTTCACCCCTCCACTTT	CASSFATGGGGSPLHF
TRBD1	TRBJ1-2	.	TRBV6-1	TGTGCCAGCAGTGAAACCGGGACAGGGGGCGCTTTCGAATATGGCTACACCTTC	CASSETGTGGAFEYGYTF
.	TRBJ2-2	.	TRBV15	TGTGCCACCAGCATTTACGGGGAGCTGTTTTTT	CATSIYGELFF
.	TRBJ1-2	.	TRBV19	TGTGCCAGTAGTCAGGGTGACTATGGCTACACCTTC	CASSQGDYGYTF
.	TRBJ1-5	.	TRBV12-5	TGTGCTAGTGGTTTAAACAGGGAGATAAATCAGCCCCAGCATTTT	CASGLNREINQPQHF
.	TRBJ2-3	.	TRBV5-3	TGTGCCAGAAGCTTGGCCATAGCCAAACCAGATACGCAGTATTTT	CARSLAIAKPDTQYF
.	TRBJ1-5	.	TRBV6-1	TGTGCCAGCAGTGAAGGTCGGAGTAGCAATCAGCCCCAGCATTTT	CASSEGRSSNQPQHF
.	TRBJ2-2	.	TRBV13	TGTGCCAGCAGCCCAGGGGTTGACACCGGGGAGCTGTTTTTT	CASSPGVDTGELFF
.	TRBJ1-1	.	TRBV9	TGTGCCAGCAGCGTCCGTGCGGCGGCGGACACTGAAGCTTTCTTT	CASSVRAAADTEAFF
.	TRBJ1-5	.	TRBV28	TGTGCCAGCAGTTTGGTCCAAAGCGGCAGCCACCCCAGGTTACCCCAGCATTTT	CASSLVQSGSHPRLPQHF
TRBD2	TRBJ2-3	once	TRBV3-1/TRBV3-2	TGTGCCAGCAGCCAATCTAGCGGGGGGCTGTATACGCAGTATTTT	CASSQSSGGLYTQYF
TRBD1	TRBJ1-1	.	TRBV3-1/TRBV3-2	TGTGCCAGCAGCCAAGAAAAAAGAGGACCACAGGGGACTGAAGCTTTCTTT	CASSQEKRGPQGTEAFF
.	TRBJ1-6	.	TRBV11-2	TGTGCCAGCAGCTTGGGGACACCACTTTCACCCCTCCACTTT	CASSLGTPLSPLHF
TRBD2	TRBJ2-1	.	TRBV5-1	TGCGCCAGCAGCTTGAGATATGGAGTAGCGGGGGGTTCTTACAATGAGCAGTTCTTC	CASSLRYGVAGGSYNEQFF
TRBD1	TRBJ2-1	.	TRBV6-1	TGTGCCAGCAGTGGCTACCGGGACAGGGCTTACAATGAGCAGTTCTTC	CASSGYRDRAYNEQFF